A single sample gave rise to the 2 T cell receptor beta chains below, sequenced in a study of T-cell memory formation after mild COVID-19. MiXCR, run by TCRdb on the 5' RACE reads, gives a single entry per CDR3 protein. The sample contains under 550,000 distinct CDR3 sequences, around a sixth of which appear only once. Material: PBMCs or a T cell subset sorted from them (not recorded which). These receptors were taken from an adult woman who had mild COVID-19 (a few samples of this study predate the infection). Cell type and time point are not known.

This clonotype turned up a few times. This sequence joins TRBV15 and TRBJ2-5; 7 bases are a match to TRBD1. The CDR3 loop spans 16 amino acids. J lost 5 bases, V lost 2 bases, and 11 bases had no gene match. CDR1 is LNHNV, CDR2 YYDKDF, per germline (reference sequence). The CDR3 coding sequence is TGTGCCACCAGCAGACCCCGACAGGGCTCCGGTGAGACCCAGTACTTC. Amino acid sequence: CATSRPRQGSGETQYF.

The table lists this clonotype with a few counts. The chain carries TRBV18 and TRBJ1-2, with a weak D call TRBD1 (5 bases). Per germline, CDR1 KGHSH and CDR2 LQKENI. Trimming left V 3 bases short and J 6 bases short, with 5 bases between. The CDR3 is made up of 11 amino acids. The CDR3 reads CASSPGDGYTF. The CDR3 bases are TGTGCCAGCTCACCGGGGGATGGCTACACCTTC.